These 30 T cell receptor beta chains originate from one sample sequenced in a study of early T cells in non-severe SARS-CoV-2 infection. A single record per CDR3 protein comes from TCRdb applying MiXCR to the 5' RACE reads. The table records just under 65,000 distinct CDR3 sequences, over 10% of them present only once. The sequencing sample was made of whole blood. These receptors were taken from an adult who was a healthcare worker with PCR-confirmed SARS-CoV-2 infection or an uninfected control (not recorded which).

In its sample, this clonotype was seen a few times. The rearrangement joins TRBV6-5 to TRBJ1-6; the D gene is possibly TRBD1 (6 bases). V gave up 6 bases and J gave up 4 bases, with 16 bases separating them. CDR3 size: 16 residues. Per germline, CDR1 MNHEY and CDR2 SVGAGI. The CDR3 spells CASSRRGQLYNSPLHF. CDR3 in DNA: TGTGCCAGCAGCCGCCGTGGACAGTTATATAATTCACCCCTCCACTTT.

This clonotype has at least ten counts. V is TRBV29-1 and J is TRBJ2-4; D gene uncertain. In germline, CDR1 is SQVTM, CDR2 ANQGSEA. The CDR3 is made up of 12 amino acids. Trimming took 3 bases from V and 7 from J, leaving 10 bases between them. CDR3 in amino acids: CSVEGGPNIQYF. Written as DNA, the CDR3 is TGCAGCGTTGAGGGTGGACCGAACATTCAGTACTTC.

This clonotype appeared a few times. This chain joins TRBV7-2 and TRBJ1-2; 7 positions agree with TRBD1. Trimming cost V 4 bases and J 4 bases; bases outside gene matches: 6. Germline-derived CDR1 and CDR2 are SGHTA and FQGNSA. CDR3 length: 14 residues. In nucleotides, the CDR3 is TGTGCCAGCAGCTCCCAGACAGGGACCTATGGCTACACCTTC. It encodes CASSSQTGTYGYTF.

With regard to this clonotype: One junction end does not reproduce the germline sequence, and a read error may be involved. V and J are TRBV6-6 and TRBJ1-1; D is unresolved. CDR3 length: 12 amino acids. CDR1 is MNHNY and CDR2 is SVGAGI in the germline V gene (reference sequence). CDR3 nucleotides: TGTGCCAGCACCACGGGGTGGACTGAAGCTCTCTTT. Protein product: CASTTGWTEALF.

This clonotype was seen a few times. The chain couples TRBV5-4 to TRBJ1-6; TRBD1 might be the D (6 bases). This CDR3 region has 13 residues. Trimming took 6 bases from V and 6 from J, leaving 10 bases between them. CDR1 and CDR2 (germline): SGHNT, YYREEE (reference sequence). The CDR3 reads CASTGQTNSPLHF. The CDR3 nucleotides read TGTGCCAGCACCGGACAGACTAATTCACCCCTCCACTTT.

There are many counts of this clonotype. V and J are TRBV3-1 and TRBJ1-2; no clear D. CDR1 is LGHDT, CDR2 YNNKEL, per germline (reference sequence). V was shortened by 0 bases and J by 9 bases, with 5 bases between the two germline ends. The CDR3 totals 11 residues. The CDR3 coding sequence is TGTGCCAGCAGCCAAGAGGGGAGCTACACCTTC. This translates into CASSQEGSYTF.

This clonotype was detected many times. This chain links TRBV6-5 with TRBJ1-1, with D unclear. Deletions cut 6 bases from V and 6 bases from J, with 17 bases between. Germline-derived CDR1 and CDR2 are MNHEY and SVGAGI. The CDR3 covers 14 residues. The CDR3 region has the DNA TGTGCCAGCAGCCCCCCGGGGAGGCGGGCTGAAGCTTTCTTT. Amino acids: CASSPPGRRAEAFF.

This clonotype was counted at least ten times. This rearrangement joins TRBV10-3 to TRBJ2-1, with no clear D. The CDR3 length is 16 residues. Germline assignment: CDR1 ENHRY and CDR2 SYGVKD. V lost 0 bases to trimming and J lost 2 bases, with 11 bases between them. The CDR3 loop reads CAISESWSEAYNEQFF. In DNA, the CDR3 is TGTGCCATCAGTGAGTCGTGGTCTGAAGCCTACAATGAGCAGTTCTTC.

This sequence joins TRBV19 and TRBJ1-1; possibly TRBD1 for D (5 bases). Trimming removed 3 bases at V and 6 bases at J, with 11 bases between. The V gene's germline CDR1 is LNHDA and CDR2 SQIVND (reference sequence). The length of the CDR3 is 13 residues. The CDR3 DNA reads TGTGCCAGTAGTATTGGGCCGGGGGCTGAAGCTTTCTTT. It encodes CASSIGPGAEAFF.

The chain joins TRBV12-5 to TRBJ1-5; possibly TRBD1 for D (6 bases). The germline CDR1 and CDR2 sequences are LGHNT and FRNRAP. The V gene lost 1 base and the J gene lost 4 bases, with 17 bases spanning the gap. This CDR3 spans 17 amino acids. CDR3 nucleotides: TGTGCTAGTGGTTTGGCGAGGGGGACAAGGGAGAATCAGCCCCAGCATTTT. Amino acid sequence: CASGLARGTRENQPQHF.

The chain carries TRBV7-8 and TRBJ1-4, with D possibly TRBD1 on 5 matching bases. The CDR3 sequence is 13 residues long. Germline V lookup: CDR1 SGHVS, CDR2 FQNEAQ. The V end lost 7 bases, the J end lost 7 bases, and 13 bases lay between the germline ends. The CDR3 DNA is TGTGCCAGCACCTGGGGGGTAGCTGAAAAACTGTTTTTT. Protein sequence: CASTWGVAEKLFF.

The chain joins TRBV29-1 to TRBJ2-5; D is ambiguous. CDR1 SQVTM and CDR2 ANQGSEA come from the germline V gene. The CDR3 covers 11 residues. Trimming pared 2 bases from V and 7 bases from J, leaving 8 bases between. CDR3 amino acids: CSVEPLGTQYF. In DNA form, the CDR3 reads TGCAGCGTTGAACCCTTGGGGACCCAGTACTTC.

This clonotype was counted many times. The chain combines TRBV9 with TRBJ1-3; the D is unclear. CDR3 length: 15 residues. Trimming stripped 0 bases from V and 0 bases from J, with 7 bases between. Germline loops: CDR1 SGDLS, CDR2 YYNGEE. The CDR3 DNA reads TGTGCCAGCAGCGTAGCTACCGGCTCTGGAAACACCATATATTTT. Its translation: CASSVATGSGNTIYF.

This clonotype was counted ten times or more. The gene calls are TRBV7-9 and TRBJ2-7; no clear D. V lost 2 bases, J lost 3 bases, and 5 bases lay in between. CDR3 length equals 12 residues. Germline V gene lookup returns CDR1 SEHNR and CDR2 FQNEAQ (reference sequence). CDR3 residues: CASSLLVYEQYF. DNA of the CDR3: TGTGCCAGCAGCTTACTCGTCTACGAGCAGTACTTC.

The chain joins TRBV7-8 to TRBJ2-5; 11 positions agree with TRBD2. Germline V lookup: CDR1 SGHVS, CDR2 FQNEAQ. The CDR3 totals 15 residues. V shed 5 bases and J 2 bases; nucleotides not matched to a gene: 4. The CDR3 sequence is CASSTGTSGQETQYF. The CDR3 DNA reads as TGTGCCAGCAGCACCGGGACTAGCGGACAAGAGACCCAGTACTTC. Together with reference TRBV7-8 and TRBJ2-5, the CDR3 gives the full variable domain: GAGVSQSPRYKVAKRGQDVALRCDPISGHVSLFWYQQALGQGPEFLTYFQNEAQLDKSGLPSDRFFAERPEGSVSTLKIQRTQQEDSAVYLCASSTGTSGQETQYFGPGTRLLVL.

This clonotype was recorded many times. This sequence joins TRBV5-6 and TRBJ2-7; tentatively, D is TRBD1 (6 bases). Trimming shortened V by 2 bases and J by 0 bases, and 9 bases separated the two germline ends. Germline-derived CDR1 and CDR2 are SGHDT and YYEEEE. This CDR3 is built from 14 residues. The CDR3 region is CASSFEGVSYEQYF. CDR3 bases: TGTGCCAGCAGCTTCGAGGGGGTCTCCTACGAGCAGTACTTC.

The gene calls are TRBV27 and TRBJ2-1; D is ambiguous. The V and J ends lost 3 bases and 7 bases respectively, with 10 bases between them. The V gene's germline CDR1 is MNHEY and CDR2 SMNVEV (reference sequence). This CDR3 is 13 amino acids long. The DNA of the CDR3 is TGTGCCAGCAGTTTTCAAGCCGGAAATGAGCAGTTCTTC. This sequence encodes CASSFQAGNEQFF.

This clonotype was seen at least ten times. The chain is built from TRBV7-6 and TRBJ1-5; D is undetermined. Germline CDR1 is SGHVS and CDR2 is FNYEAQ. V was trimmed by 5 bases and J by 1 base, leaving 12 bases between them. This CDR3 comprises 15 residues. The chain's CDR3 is CASSQESGSNQPQHF. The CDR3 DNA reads TGTGCCAGCAGCCAAGAGTCAGGCAGCAATCAGCCCCAGCATTTT.

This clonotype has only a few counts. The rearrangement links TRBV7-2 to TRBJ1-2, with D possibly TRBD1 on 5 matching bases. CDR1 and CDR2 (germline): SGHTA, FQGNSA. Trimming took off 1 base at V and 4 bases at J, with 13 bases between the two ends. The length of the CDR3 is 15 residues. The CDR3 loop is CASSLGGLGTYGYTF. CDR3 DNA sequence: TGTGCCAGCAGCTTAGGGGGACTTGGGACCTATGGCTACACCTTC.

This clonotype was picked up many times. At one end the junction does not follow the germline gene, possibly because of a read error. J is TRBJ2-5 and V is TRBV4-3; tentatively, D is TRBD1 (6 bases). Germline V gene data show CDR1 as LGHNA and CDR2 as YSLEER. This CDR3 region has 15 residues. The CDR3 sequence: CASSQGLDRQETQYF. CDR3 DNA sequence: TGTGCCAGCAGCCAAGGGCTGGACAGACAAGAGACCCAGTACTTC.

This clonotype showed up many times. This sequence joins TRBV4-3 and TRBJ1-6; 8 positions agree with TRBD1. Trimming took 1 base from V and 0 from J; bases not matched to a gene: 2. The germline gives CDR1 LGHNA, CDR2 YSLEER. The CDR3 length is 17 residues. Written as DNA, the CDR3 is TGCGCCAGCAGCCAAGGGACAGGGAGCTCCTATAATTCACCCCTCCACTTT. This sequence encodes CASSQGTGSSYNSPLHF.

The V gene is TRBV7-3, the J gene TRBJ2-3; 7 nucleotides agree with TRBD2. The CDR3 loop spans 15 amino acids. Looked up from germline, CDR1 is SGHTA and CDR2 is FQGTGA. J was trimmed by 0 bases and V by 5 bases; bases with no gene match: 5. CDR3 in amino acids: CASSETSSSTDTQYF. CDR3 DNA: TGTGCCAGCAGCGAGACTAGCAGTAGCACAGATACGCAGTATTTT.

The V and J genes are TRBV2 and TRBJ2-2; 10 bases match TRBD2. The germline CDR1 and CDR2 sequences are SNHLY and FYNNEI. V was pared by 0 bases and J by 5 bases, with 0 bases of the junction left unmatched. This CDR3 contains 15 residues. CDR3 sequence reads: CASSEASGGTGELFF. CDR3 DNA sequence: TGTGCCAGCAGTGAAGCTAGCGGGGGGACCGGGGAGCTGTTTTTT.

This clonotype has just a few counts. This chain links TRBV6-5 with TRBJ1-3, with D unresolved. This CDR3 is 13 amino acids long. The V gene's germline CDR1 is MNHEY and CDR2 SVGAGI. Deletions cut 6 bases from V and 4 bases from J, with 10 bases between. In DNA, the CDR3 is TGTGCCAGCAGCCTAAACACAGGAAACACCATATATTTT. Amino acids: CASSLNTGNTIYF.

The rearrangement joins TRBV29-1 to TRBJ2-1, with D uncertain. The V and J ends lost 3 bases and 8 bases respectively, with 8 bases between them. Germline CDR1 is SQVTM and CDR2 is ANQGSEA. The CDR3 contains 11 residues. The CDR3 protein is CSVENAYEQFF. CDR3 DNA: TGCAGCGTTGAGAATGCATATGAGCAGTTCTTC.

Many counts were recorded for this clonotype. The DNA for the CDR3 is TGTGCCAGCAGTTCCGCACAGCCCCAGCATTTT. Amino acids: CASSSAQPQHF. The chain has TRBV12-3 or TRBV12-4 and TRBJ1-5, with D uncertain. The CDR3 loop spans 11 amino acids. V shed 4 bases and J shed 7 bases, with 5 bases lying between them.

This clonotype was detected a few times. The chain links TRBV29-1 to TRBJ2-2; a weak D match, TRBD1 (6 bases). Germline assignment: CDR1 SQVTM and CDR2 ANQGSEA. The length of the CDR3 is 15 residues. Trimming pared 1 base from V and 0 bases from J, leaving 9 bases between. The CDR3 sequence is CSVEGGPSNTGELFF. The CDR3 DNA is TGCAGCGTTGAAGGGGGGCCCTCGAACACCGGGGAGCTGTTTTTT.

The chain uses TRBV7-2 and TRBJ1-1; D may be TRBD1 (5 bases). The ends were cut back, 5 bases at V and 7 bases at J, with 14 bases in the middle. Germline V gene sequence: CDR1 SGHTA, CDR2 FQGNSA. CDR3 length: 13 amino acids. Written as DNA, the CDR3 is TGTGCCAGCAGCGCGTGGACAACCGGTGAAGCTTTCTTT. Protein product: CASSAWTTGEAFF.

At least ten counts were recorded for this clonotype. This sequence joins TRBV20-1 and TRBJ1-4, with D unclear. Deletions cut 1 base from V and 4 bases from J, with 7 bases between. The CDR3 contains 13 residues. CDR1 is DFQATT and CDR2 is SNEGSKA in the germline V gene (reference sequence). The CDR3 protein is CSARAIDNEKLFF. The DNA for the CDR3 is TGCAGTGCTAGAGCTATAGATAATGAAAAACTGTTTTTT.

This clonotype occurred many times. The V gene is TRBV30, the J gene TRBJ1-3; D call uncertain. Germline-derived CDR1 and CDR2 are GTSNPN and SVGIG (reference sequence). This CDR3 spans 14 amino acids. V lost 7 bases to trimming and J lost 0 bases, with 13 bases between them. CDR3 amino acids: CASRASSSGNTIYF. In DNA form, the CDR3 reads TGTGCCTCCCGGGCCTCGTCCTCTGGAAACACCATATATTTT. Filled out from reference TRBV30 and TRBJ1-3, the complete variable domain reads SQTIHQWPATLVQPVGSPLSLECTVEGTSNPNLYWYRQAAGRGLQLLFYSVGIGQISSEVPQNLSASRPQDRQFILSSKKLLLSDSGFYLCASRASSSGNTIYFGEGSWLTVV.